The 23 T cell receptor beta chains in this list originate from one sample, sequenced in a study of blood T cell repertoires in COVID-19. Profiled with immunoSEQ multiplex PCR; TCRdb holds only in-frame clones, not every one. The repertoire holds about 210,000 clones, more than 75% seen once, with less than 15% in the top ten. The material sequenced was peripheral blood. These TCRs come from a woman between 35 and 50 years old with acute or convalescent COVID-19.

This chain's CDR3 is CASSTRTITSTDTQYF. The CDR3 DNA reads as TGTGCCAGCAGCACAAGGACTATCACTAGCACAGATACGCAGTATTTT. This chain links TRBV9 with TRBJ2-3; tentative D call: TRBD2 (6 bases). Germline assignment: CDR1 SGDLS and CDR2 YYNGEE. The CDR3 covers 16 residues. Trimming left V 4 bases short and J 0 bases short, with 15 bases between.

This rearrangement joins TRBV10-2 to TRBJ2-5; TRBD2 matches 14 bases. CDR1 and CDR2 from the germline V gene are WSHSY and SAAADI. The CDR3 extends over 16 amino acids. The ends lost 6 bases at V and 3 bases at J; junction bases unmatched: 6. The CDR3 is CASSGTSGSGEETQYF. The CDR3 DNA reads as TGCGCCAGCAGCGGGACTAGCGGGAGTGGGGAAGAGACCCAGTACTTC.

V is TRBV7-9 and J is TRBJ2-7; TRBD1 matches at 7 bases. Trimming removed 0 bases from V and 2 bases from J; junction bases left unmatched: 1. Germline lookup yields CDR1 SEHNR and CDR2 FQNEAQ (reference sequence). This CDR3 spans 14 amino acids. The CDR3 bases are TGTGCCAGCAGCTTAGCGGGACAGCCCTACGAGCAGTACTTC. Translating it yields CASSLAGQPYEQYF. Complete variable domain (other parts from reference TRBV7-9 and TRBJ2-7): DTGVSQNPRHKITKRGQNVTFRCDPISEHNRLYWYRQTLGQGPEFLTYFQNEAQLEKSRLLSDRFSAERPKGSFSTLEIQRTEQGDSAMYLCASSLAGQPYEQYFGPGTRLTVT.

The rearrangement joins TRBV7-2 to TRBJ2-5; 8 nucleotides line up with TRBD1. V lost 3 bases, J lost 9 bases, and 9 bases stayed unmatched. The CDR3 consists of 14 residues. CDR1 SGHTA and CDR2 FQGNSA come from the germline V gene. In nucleotides, the CDR3 is TGTGCCAGCAGCTTCGCAGGGGGCGATCCGGCCCAGTACTTC. Translation: CASSFAGGDPAQYF.

The table lists this clone with a few counts. The chain couples TRBV6-5 to TRBJ2-1, with D unresolved. CDR1 and CDR2 (germline): MNHEY, SVGAGI. With 5 bases removed from V and 9 bases from J, the gap between germline ends came to 11 bases. The CDR3 has 12 amino acids. In nucleotides, the CDR3 is TGTGCCAGCAGTCACTGGGCGAGTGAGCAGTTCTTC. Translating it yields CASSHWASEQFF.

The J gene is TRBJ2-7, the V gene TRBV6-6; 12 positions match TRBD1. The CDR3 is made up of 15 amino acids. V was clipped by 4 bases and J by 6 bases; unmatched bases: 7. Germline V CDR1 and CDR2: MNHNY, SVGAGI (reference sequence). The CDR3 loop is CASSSGGQGAGEQYF. The DNA of the CDR3 is TGTGCCAGCAGTTCTGGGGGACAGGGGGCAGGCGAGCAGTACTTC.

The rearrangement joins TRBV27 to TRBJ1-2; 7 bases map to TRBD1. V lost 0 bases to trimming and J lost 1 base; unmatched junction nucleotides: 8. The germline V gene has CDR1 MNHEY and CDR2 SMNVEV (reference sequence). This CDR3 region has 17 residues. CDR3 sequence (DNA): TGTGCCAGCAGTTTATCAACTCAGGGGGGTCTTAACTATGGCTACACCTTC. Its protein product is CASSLSTQGGLNYGYTF.

This clone was detected a few times. V usage is TRBV5-8 and J usage is TRBJ1-2; TRBD1 agrees at 9 bases. V lost 0 bases and J lost 5; bases outside the gene matches: 11. Germline V gene data show CDR1 as SGHTS and CDR2 as YDEGEE. CDR3 size: 17 residues. CDR3 nucleotides: TGTGCCAGCAGCTTGGCTAGGACAGGGGCGGTCAGATATGGCTACACCTTC. This sequence encodes CASSLARTGAVRYGYTF.

CDR3 loop: CASSERHGVGRADSPLHF. CDR3 nucleotide sequence: TGCGCCAGCAGTGAAAGGCACGGCGTTGGTCGTGCGGATTCACCCCTCCACTTT. The V gene is TRBV10-2, the J gene TRBJ1-6; D is unclear. The CDR3 spans 18 residues. Germline loops: CDR1 WSHSY, CDR2 SAAADI. Trimming took off 3 bases at V and 8 bases at J, with 23 bases between the two ends.

This clone was found many times. The chain employs TRBV6-1 and TRBJ2-3; the match to TRBD2 covers 8 bases. This CDR3 is 16 amino acids long. Germline loops: CDR1 MNHNS, CDR2 SASEGT. The V segment lost 2 bases and the J segment 4 bases; nucleotides outside the gene matches: 8. CDR3 residues: CASSERAGGLADTQYF. In DNA form, the CDR3 reads TGTGCCAGCAGTGAACGGGCGGGGGGTTTGGCAGATACGCAGTATTTT.

The chain joins TRBV9 to TRBJ2-4, with TRBD2 matching 10 bases. The CDR3 spans 18 residues. CDR1 is SGDLS and CDR2 is YYNGEE in the germline V gene. J lost 0 bases, V lost 0 bases, and 6 bases had no gene match. The CDR3 DNA reads as TGTGCCAGCAGCGTAGGTGGGCTAGCGGGAGCAGCCAAAAACATTCAGTACTTC. Translating it yields CASSVGGLAGAAKNIQYF.

The chain employs TRBV19 and TRBJ1-3; D is perhaps TRBD1 (5 bases). V lost 7 bases and J 4 bases, leaving 17 bases between the germline ends. CDR3 length equals 15 residues. Per the germline V gene, CDR1 is LNHDA and CDR2 is SQIVND (reference sequence). The CDR3 region is CASTESQGLGNTIYF. The CDR3, as DNA: TGTGCCAGTACTGAATCCCAGGGTCTGGGAAACACCATATATTTT.

This rearrangement joins TRBV7-8 to TRBJ1-6, with D possibly matching TRBD1 (5 bases). The CDR3 runs to 16 residues. Germline V gene sequence: CDR1 SGHVS, CDR2 FQNEAQ. Trimming shortened V by 5 bases and J by 6 bases, and 17 bases separated the two germline ends. For the CDR3, the DNA is TGTGCCAGCAGCCTTGGGACTTTGGGGGGTAATTCACCCCTCCACTTT. This sequence encodes CASSLGTLGGNSPLHF.

This clone was detected only a few times. The chain links TRBV4-1 to TRBJ2-7; perhaps TRBD1 as D (5 bases). V dropped 3 bases and J dropped 3 bases, with 9 bases sitting between them. Germline assignment: CDR1 MGHRA and CDR2 YSYEKL. This CDR3 has 13 residues. The CDR3 region has the DNA TGCGCCAGCAGCCAGGAAGGGGACTACGAGCAGTACTTC. Translated: CASSQEGDYEQYF.

The gene calls are TRBV6-5 and TRBJ1-1, with 8 positions matching TRBD1. CDR3 size: 13 residues. Germline CDR1 reads MNHEY; CDR2 reads SVGAGI. V lost 8 bases and J lost 2; bases outside the gene matches: 4. CDR3 residues: CASDGQGNTEAFF. CDR3 sequence (DNA): TGTGCCAGCGATGGACAGGGAAACACTGAAGCTTTCTTT.

The chain combines TRBV29-1 with TRBJ2-7, with 7 bases that match TRBD2. The CDR3 is 14 residues long. The V gene end was trimmed by 4 bases and the J gene end by 2 bases; junction bases not matched to a gene: 8. Germline CDR1 SQVTM, CDR2 ANQGSEA. The CDR3 sequence is CSVVGEGLAYEQYF. The CDR3 nucleotides read TGCAGCGTTGTAGGGGAGGGGCTGGCCTACGAGCAGTACTTC.

This chain joins TRBV12-3 or TRBV12-4 and TRBJ2-7, with D unclear. The CDR3 is 12 residues long. V gave up 3 bases and J gave up 4 bases, with 7 bases separating them. CDR3 sequence reads: CASSFSGYEQYF. In DNA, the CDR3 is TGTGCCAGCAGTTTCTCGGGTTACGAGCAGTACTTC.

This rearrangement joins TRBV7-8 to TRBJ2-1; D perhaps matches TRBD1 (5 bases). Trimming removed 5 bases at V and 5 bases at J, with 7 bases between. Germline V gene data show CDR1 as SGHVS and CDR2 as FQNEAQ. The CDR3 sequence is 12 residues long. CDR3 region: CASSQTDNEQFF. The CDR3 bases are TGTGCCAGCAGCCAGACAGACAATGAGCAGTTCTTC. The variable domain in full, completed from reference TRBV7-8 and TRBJ2-1, reads GAGVSQSPRYKVAKRGQDVALRCDPISGHVSLFWYQQALGQGPEFLTYFQNEAQLDKSGLPSDRFFAERPEGSVSTLKIQRTQQEDSAVYLCASSQTDNEQFFGPGTRLTVL.

The chain recombines TRBV9 with TRBJ2-1, with unresolved D. This CDR3 has 18 amino acids. Per germline, CDR1 SGDLS and CDR2 YYNGEE. With 0 bases removed from V and 0 bases from J, the gap between germline ends came to 16 bases. The CDR3: CASSVDKVRRYSYNEQFF. DNA for the CDR3: TGTGCCAGCAGCGTAGATAAAGTTCGCAGATACTCCTACAATGAGCAGTTCTTC.

The chain recombines TRBV24-1 with TRBJ2-1, with 14 bases aligning to TRBD2. V was pared by 4 bases and J by 6 bases, with 4 bases of the junction left unmatched. The CDR3 runs 16 residues. Germline V gene lookup returns CDR1 KGHDR and CDR2 SFDVKD. CDR3 region: CATSETTSGRANEQFF. Here the CDR3 DNA reads TGTGCCACCAGTGAAACGACTAGCGGGAGGGCCAATGAGCAGTTCTTC.

A single count supports this clone. The V call is TRBV29-1, the J call TRBJ2-1; 7 positions match TRBD2. The V segment lost 2 bases and the J segment 3 bases; nucleotides outside the gene matches: 4. This CDR3 has 14 amino acids. The germline V gene has CDR1 SQVTM and CDR2 ANQGSEA. The CDR3 nucleotides are TGCAGCGTTGAAAGCGGGGAGGGCTACAATGAGCAGTTCTTC. Protein product: CSVESGEGYNEQFF.

The chain has TRBV3-1 (or the pseudogene TRBV3-2) and TRBJ2-2, with TRBD2 identical over 7 bases. Unmatched junction bases numbered 4, after V lost 5 bases and J lost 4 bases. The length of the CDR3 is 14 residues. Per the germline V gene, CDR1 is LGHDT and CDR2 is YNNKEL (reference sequence). DNA of the CDR3: TGTGCCAGCAGCTGGGGGGGGAGCACCGGGGAGCTGTTTTTT. Translated: CASSWGGSTGELFF.

This chain uses TRBV10-3 with TRBJ1-5, with D perhaps matching TRBD1 (5 bases). The V end lost 3 bases, the J end lost 2 bases, and 8 bases lay between the germline ends. This CDR3 is built from 14 residues. The germline V gene has CDR1 ENHRY and CDR2 SYGVKD. Written as DNA, the CDR3 is TGTGCCATCAGTGAAGGACACGGCAATCAGCCCCAGCATTTT. Translation gives CAISEGHGNQPQHF.